The 12 T cell receptor beta chains in this list originate from one sample, sequenced in a study of T cells in Graves' hyperthyroidism and ophthalmopathy (dated by TCRdb to about 2019). The library was produced with multiplex PCR. TCRdb records Illumina HiSeq 2000 as the sequencer. TCR beta CDR3 regions were amplified from RNA transcripts. For the first round of RT-PCR on the TCR CDR3, the HTBI primer set was used together with the Qiagen OneStep RT-PCR kit. TCRdb redid the processing of the public reads, applying fastp at Q25 and MiXCR, and retained in-frame beta chains. CDR3 protein sequences are deduplicated, and each keeps its most common genes and DNA. The sample table contains around 440,000 distinct CDR3 sequences; only one count was recorded for 15% to 19% of them. The top ten clones comprise over 7.5% of the sample. The sample consisted of blood. Receptors were obtained from a woman between 18 and 30 years old with Graves' hyperthyroidism.

In this sample, this clonotype turned up a few times. The rearrangement uses TRBV20-1 and TRBJ1-1, with a possible D match to TRBD1 (5 bases). V lost 6 bases, J lost 1 base, and 12 bases lay in between. In germline, CDR1 is DFQATT, CDR2 SNEGSKA (reference sequence). The length of the CDR3 is 13 residues. The DNA for the CDR3 is TGCAGTGCCAATAACCAGGGGAACACTGAAGCTTTCTTT. This encodes CSANNQGNTEAFF.

In this sample, this clonotype turned up many times. The rearrangement links TRBV11-2 to TRBJ1-2; possibly TRBD1 for D (5 bases). CDR1 and CDR2 from the germline V gene are SGHAT and FQNNGV. The length of the CDR3 is 13 residues. Trimming shortened V by 5 bases and J by 8 bases, and 15 bases separated the two germline ends. The CDR3 loop is CASSPWGVEGYTF. CDR3 nucleotides: TGTGCCAGCAGCCCTTGGGGGGTAGAAGGCTACACCTTC. Full variable domain (missing parts from reference TRBV11-2 and TRBJ1-2): EAGVAQSPRYKIIEKRQSVAFWCNPISGHATLYWYQQILGQGPKLLIQFQNNGVVDDSQLPKDRFSAERLKGVDSTLKIQPAKLEDSAVYLCASSPWGVEGYTFGSGTRLTVV.

This clonotype was recorded at least ten times. V usage is TRBV30 and J usage is TRBJ2-1; D ambiguous. The CDR3 is 15 residues long. V lost 3 bases and J 2 bases, leaving 14 bases between the germline ends. Germline CDR1 GTSNPN, CDR2 SVGIG (reference sequence). CDR3 protein: CAWRQDSGPYNEQFF. As DNA, the CDR3 is TGTGCCTGGAGACAAGACTCGGGCCCCTACAATGAGCAGTTCTTC.

This clonotype was seen many times. The chain combines TRBV27 with TRBJ2-3; D is unclear. The germline V gene has CDR1 MNHEY and CDR2 SMNVEV (reference sequence). The CDR3 contains 13 residues. Trimming took off 7 bases at V and 4 bases at J, with 12 bases between the two ends. DNA for the CDR3: TGTGCCAGCATTGGCAGTACCCCAGATACGCAGTATTTT. Its translation: CASIGSTPDTQYF.

This clonotype was detected only a few times. The conserved phenylalanine or tryptophan is not found at the CDR3 terminus, so this likely reflects a read error. The chain combines TRBV28 with TRBJ1-5, with TRBD1 identical over 7 bases. The CDR3 sequence is 15 residues long. The germline gives CDR1 MDHEN, CDR2 SYDVKM. V trimming: 8 bases; J trimming: 2 bases; junction bases outside the gene matches: 9. CDR3 in DNA: TGTGCCAGCTTAACCCGGGACAGCCGCAATCAGCCCCAGCATCTT. It encodes CASLTRDSRNQPQHL.

This clonotype was counted many times. The gene calls are TRBV6-1 and TRBJ2-3; TRBD2 aligns across 7 bases. This CDR3 region has 14 residues. The J segment lost 0 bases and the V segment lost 6 bases, leaving 3 bases of the junction unmatched. Looked up from germline, CDR1 is MNHNS and CDR2 is SASEGT. DNA for the CDR3: TGTGCCAGCAGCCCAGCGGGGAGCACAGATACGCAGTATTTT. This encodes CASSPAGSTDTQYF.

This clonotype was detected a few times. The CDR3 nucleotides are TGCGCCAGCAGCTTGGCCGGAGGGACTAATTACGAGCAGTACTTC. It is translated as CASSLAGGTNYEQYF. The chain has TRBV5-1 and TRBJ2-7; 7 nucleotides line up with TRBD2. The CDR3 contains 15 residues. Germline CDR1 reads SGHRS; CDR2 reads YFSETQ. V shed 0 bases and J 4 bases; nucleotides not matched to a gene: 7.

This clonotype appeared many times. This rearrangement joins TRBV6-1 to TRBJ1-5, with D perhaps TRBD1 (5 bases). V was trimmed by 6 bases and J by 2 bases, leaving 8 bases between them. Germline loops: CDR1 MNHNS, CDR2 SASEGT. The CDR3 extends over 13 amino acids. The chain's CDR3 is CASRGGGNQPQHF. CDR3 bases: TGTGCCAGCAGGGGAGGGGGCAATCAGCCCCAGCATTTT.

The rearrangement links TRBV28 to TRBJ1-5; the D is unclear. V was pared by 3 bases and J by 0 bases, with 9 bases between. This CDR3 contains 15 residues. The V gene's germline CDR1 is MDHEN and CDR2 SYDVKM. The CDR3, as DNA: TGTGCCAGCAGTTTTCTCGCAGTTAGCAATCAGCCCCAGCATTTT. The encoded protein is CASSFLAVSNQPQHF.

This clonotype came up many times. The gene calls are TRBV3-1 and TRBJ2-3; D is ambiguous. There are 12 residues in the CDR3. Trimming cost V 0 bases and J 5 bases, with 3 bases left between them. Looked up from germline, CDR1 is LGHDT and CDR2 is YNNKEL (reference sequence). CDR3: CASSQDRDTQYF. Here the CDR3 DNA reads TGTGCCAGCAGCCAAGATCGAGATACGCAGTATTTT.

This clonotype was picked up many times. J is TRBJ1-6 and V is TRBV2; possibly TRBD1 for D (5 bases). Germline CDR1 is SNHLY and CDR2 is FYNNEI. With 7 bases removed from V and 8 bases from J, the gap between germline ends came to 18 bases. The length of the CDR3 is 15 residues. The CDR3 bases are TGTGCCAGCAATGCTGGGGGGATTTTTGATTCACCCCTCCACTTT. The encoded protein is CASNAGGIFDSPLHF.

Comment on this clonotype: This may be a read error, as it is one base from a much larger clone. The chain recombines TRBV2 with TRBJ1-3; 9 bases match TRBD1. The V gene's germline CDR1 is SNHLY and CDR2 FYNNEI. J was trimmed by 4 bases and V by 7 bases; bases with no gene match: 8. The CDR3 spans 15 residues. The CDR3 region is CASNPQGAQGNTIYF. The CDR3 region has the DNA TGTGCCAGCAACCCACAGGGGGCGCAAGGAAACACCATATATTTT.